The 32 T cell receptor beta chains listed next were all sequenced from one sample in a study of blood T cell repertoires in COVID-19. The assay was immunoSEQ multiplex PCR, and TCRdb's table has in-frame clones only and misses some. The repertoire consists of 52,000 or so clones, with approximately 84% occurring once and the leading ten covering around 27%. The sequenced material came from peripheral blood. These receptors were taken from a human donor in a cohort sampled during active COVID-19.

This rearrangement joins TRBV3-1 (or the pseudogene TRBV3-2) to TRBJ1-2; 7 bases agree with TRBD1. CDR1 and CDR2 from the germline V gene are LGHDT and YNNKEL (reference sequence). V trimming: 0 bases; J trimming: 4 bases; junction bases outside the gene matches: 2. The CDR3 extends over 14 amino acids. CDR3 coding DNA: TGTGCCAGCAGCCAAGATTGGACAGGCTATGGCTACACCTTC. Translated, it gives CASSQDWTGYGYTF.

This chain uses TRBV11-1 with TRBJ2-7; D remains unclear. V lost 2 bases to trimming and J lost 1 base, with 3 bases between them. Germline CDR1 SGHAT, CDR2 FQDESV (reference sequence). The CDR3 is made up of 12 amino acids. The DNA of the CDR3 is TGTGCCAGCAGCTTATCATCCTACGAGCAGTACTTC. This encodes CASSLSSYEQYF.

This clone has a handful of counts. J is TRBJ1-3 and V is TRBV5-1; 10 bases align to TRBD1. The CDR3 consists of 17 residues. V lost 2 bases, J lost 4 bases, and 9 bases stayed unmatched. Germline V gene data show CDR1 as SGHRS and CDR2 as YFSETQ. CDR3: CASSFRAGTGEGNTIYF. The CDR3 DNA sequence: TGCGCCAGCAGCTTCAGAGCCGGGACAGGGGAGGGAAACACCATATATTTT.

V usage is TRBV7-9 and J usage is TRBJ1-5; D perhaps matches TRBD1 (6 bases). Germline loops: CDR1 SEHNR, CDR2 FQNEAQ (reference sequence). V lost 3 bases to trimming and J lost 3 bases, with 9 bases between them. The CDR3 extends over 14 amino acids. The CDR3 DNA follows: TGTGCCAGCAGCTTTTGGGACACCAATCAGCCCCAGCATTTT. The encoded protein is CASSFWDTNQPQHF.

This chain joins TRBV11-3 and TRBJ2-3; possibly TRBD1 for D (5 bases). Germline-derived CDR1 and CDR2 are SGHNT and YENEEA. This CDR3 region has 13 residues. V lost 3 bases and J 6 bases, leaving 10 bases between the germline ends. The CDR3 protein is CASSFRQTDTQYF. CDR3 sequence (DNA): TGTGCCAGCAGCTTTAGACAGACTGATACGCAGTATTTT.

This chain links TRBV6-5 with TRBJ1-2; TRBD1 matches at 7 bases. With 6 bases clipped from V and 2 bases from J, the junction kept 3 bases outside the gene matches. The V gene's germline CDR1 is MNHEY and CDR2 SVGAGI. The CDR3 length is 13 residues. Here the CDR3 reads CASRTGRNYGYTF. In DNA, the CDR3 is TGTGCCAGCAGGACAGGGCGAAACTATGGCTACACCTTC.

This clone was seen once. The rearrangement links TRBV2 to TRBJ2-3; a weak D match, TRBD2 (6 bases). This CDR3 is 15 amino acids long. Germline lookup yields CDR1 SNHLY and CDR2 FYNNEI. Deletions cut 8 bases from V and 4 bases from J, with 19 bases between. The CDR3 DNA sequence: TGTGCCAGCGTTCTCGCCGGGAGTGGCGCAGATACGCAGTATTTT. Translation: CASVLAGSGADTQYF.

The gene calls are TRBV5-1 and TRBJ2-7; the match to TRBD2 covers 10 bases. The junction had 12 bases not matched to a gene; V was cut back by 1 base and J by 2 bases. Germline-derived CDR1 and CDR2 are SGHRS and YFSETQ. The CDR3 contains 18 residues. Here the CDR3 reads CASSLWRLAGVLTYEQYF. CDR3 DNA: TGCGCCAGCAGCTTGTGGCGGCTAGCGGGAGTGCTCACCTACGAGCAGTACTTC.

The chain carries TRBV3-1 (or the pseudogene TRBV3-2) and TRBJ1-3; weak D call: TRBD1 (5 bases). Germline CDR1 is LGHDT and CDR2 is YNNKEL (reference sequence). The CDR3 contains 13 residues. The V end lost 1 base, the J end lost 10 bases, and 11 bases lay between the germline ends. CDR3 sequence (DNA): TGTGCCAGCAGCCAAGGAGGGGAGGGAACCATATATTTT. Its translation is CASSQGGEGTIYF.

The chain is built from TRBV24-1 and TRBJ2-3; perhaps TRBD1 as D (6 bases). Germline CDR1 KGHDR, CDR2 SFDVKD. V shed 7 bases and J shed 2 bases, with 9 bases lying between them. CDR3 length: 13 amino acids. CDR3 region: CATSGTPTDTQYF. CDR3 in DNA: TGTGCCACCAGCGGGACACCCACAGATACGCAGTATTTT.

The chain joins TRBV5-5 to TRBJ1-1; 10 nucleotides match TRBD1. The ends lost 5 bases at V and 7 bases at J; junction bases unmatched: 8. The CDR3 has 14 amino acids. Germline CDR1 SGHKS, CDR2 YYEKEE (reference sequence). As DNA, the CDR3 is TGTGCCAGCAGACCCGGGACAGGGGAAGTTGAAGCTTTCTTT. Encoded protein: CASRPGTGEVEAFF.

V is TRBV9 and J is TRBJ2-1; 8 nucleotides align to TRBD2. Trimming cost V 4 bases and J 4 bases; bases outside gene matches: 4. CDR3 length: 14 amino acids. Per germline, CDR1 SGDLS and CDR2 YYNGEE. CDR3 DNA sequence: TGTGCCAGCAGCTCCGAGCGGGGGTACAATGAGCAGTTCTTC. Its translation is CASSSERGYNEQFF.

This clone appeared once. V usage is TRBV2 and J usage is TRBJ1-1, with 9 bases identical to TRBD1. Germline V lookup: CDR1 SNHLY, CDR2 FYNNEI. Trimming removed 6 bases from V and 4 bases from J; junction bases left unmatched: 3. The CDR3 sequence is 13 residues long. The CDR3 DNA sequence: TGTGCCAGCAGGGGACAGGGTGGCACTGAAGCTTTCTTT. It translates to CASRGQGGTEAFF.

The CDR3 spells CASSLGGRANEKLFF. The CDR3 DNA follows: TGTGCCAGCAGTTTAGGCGGGCGGGCTAATGAAAAACTGTTTTTT. This rearrangement joins TRBV28 to TRBJ1-4; D is ambiguous. Between the trimmed V and J ends, which lost 2 bases and 3 bases, there was a span of 10 bases. The CDR3 length is 15 residues. CDR1 is MDHEN and CDR2 is SYDVKM in the germline V gene.

The chain combines TRBV29-1 with TRBJ2-3; 8 nucleotides align to TRBD1. With 3 bases clipped from V and 1 base from J, the junction kept 0 bases outside the gene matches. The CDR3 loop spans 13 amino acids. Germline CDR1 reads SQVTM; CDR2 reads ANQGSEA. Written as DNA, the CDR3 is TGCAGCGTTGAGGGACAGGGCACAGATACGCAGTATTTT. It is translated as CSVEGQGTDTQYF.

A single count supports this clone. The V call is TRBV18, the J call TRBJ1-1, with TRBD1 matching 8 bases. The CDR3 runs 17 residues. V lost 3 bases and J lost 5; bases outside the gene matches: 14. CDR1 is KGHSH, CDR2 LQKENI, per germline. DNA of the CDR3: TGTGCCAGCTCACCCCCATTTGCCGGACAGGGAGCAACTGAAGCTTTCTTT. The encoded protein is CASSPPFAGQGATEAFF. Variable domain in full (rest from reference TRBV18 and TRBJ1-1): NAGVMQNPRHLVRRRGQEARLRCSPMKGHSHVYWYRQLPEEGLKFMVYLQKENIIDESGMPKERFSAEFPKEGPSILRIQQVVRGDSAAYFCASSPPFAGQGATEAFFGQGTRLTVV.

This clone has just a few counts. The V and J genes are TRBV2 and TRBJ2-7, with 7 bases matching TRBD1. Looked up from germline, CDR1 is SNHLY and CDR2 is FYNNEI. The CDR3 runs 12 residues. J lost 6 bases, V lost 5 bases, and 4 bases had no gene match. This CDR3 is CASSRDSVEQYF. CDR3 sequence (DNA): TGTGCCAGCAGTCGGGACAGTGTCGAGCAGTACTTC. The full variable domain, in which reference TRBV2 and TRBJ2-7 provide the parts outside the CDR3, is EPEVTQTPSHQVTQMGQEVILRCVPISNHLYFYWYRQILGQKVEFLVSFYNNEISEKSEIFDDQFSVERPDGSNFTLKIRSTKLEDSAMYFCASSRDSVEQYFGPGTRLTVT.

V usage is TRBV27 and J usage is TRBJ1-2, with 10 positions matching TRBD1. The CDR3 has 16 residues. Unmatched junction bases numbered 13, after V lost 5 bases and J lost 7 bases. Per the germline V gene, CDR1 is MNHEY and CDR2 is SMNVEV (reference sequence). CDR3 DNA sequence: TGTGCCAGCAGTCCCACATTGACGGGACAGGGGTCTGGCTACACCTTC. Translated: CASSPTLTGQGSGYTF.

J is TRBJ2-5 and V is TRBV5-1; 8 positions agree with TRBD2. The CDR3 is made up of 16 amino acids. Germline assignment: CDR1 SGHRS and CDR2 YFSETQ. V dropped 0 bases and J dropped 4; count of bases not matched to a gene: 8. The CDR3 DNA reads TGCGCCAGCAGCTTGGGTAAGATCGCGGGAGGAGAGACCCAGTACTTC. Protein product: CASSLGKIAGGETQYF.

This chain joins TRBV5-1 and TRBJ1-4; D may be TRBD1 (6 bases). The CDR3 totals 14 residues. From germline, CDR1 is SGHRS and CDR2 YFSETQ. Trimming removed 4 bases at V and 7 bases at J, with 14 bases between. The CDR3 bases are TGCGCCAGCAGCCCCCAGGGACAATTTGAAAAACTGTTTTTT. Amino acids: CASSPQGQFEKLFF.

The CDR3 here is CASSLGQERSPEAFF. DNA for the CDR3: TGCGCCAGCAGCCTCGGACAGGAGAGAAGCCCTGAAGCTTTCTTT. This rearrangement joins TRBV5-1 to TRBJ1-1; 7 bases align to TRBD1. The CDR3 length is 15 residues. The V gene end was trimmed by 4 bases and the J gene end by 6 bases; junction bases not matched to a gene: 12. Germline V gene lookup returns CDR1 SGHRS and CDR2 YFSETQ.

The chain uses TRBV4-1 and TRBJ1-2; D possibly corresponds to TRBD1 (6 bases). This CDR3 comprises 14 residues. Germline-derived CDR1 and CDR2 are MGHRA and YSYEKL. V was trimmed by 0 bases and J by 3 bases, leaving 8 bases between them. Written as DNA, the CDR3 is TGCGCCAGCAGCCAAGAGGGACAATACTATGGCTACACCTTC. Protein sequence: CASSQEGQYYGYTF.

V usage is TRBV19 and J usage is TRBJ1-5, with D perhaps TRBD1 (5 bases). CDR1 LNHDA and CDR2 SQIVND come from the germline V gene (reference sequence). The V end lost 3 bases, the J end lost 5 bases, and 8 bases lay between the germline ends. This CDR3 contains 13 residues. The CDR3 protein is CASSMGLDQPQHF. For the CDR3, the DNA is TGTGCCAGTAGTATGGGACTGGATCAGCCCCAGCATTTT.

A word on this clone: This CDR3 is also generated by other DNA sequences in the sample. J is TRBJ1-1 and V is TRBV5-1; D call uncertain. The germline V and J ends were trimmed by 1 base and 0 bases, with 7 bases remaining between them. The length of the CDR3 is 14 residues. Germline values: CDR1 SGHRS, CDR2 YFSETQ. The CDR3 DNA reads TGCGCCAGCAGCTTGCAGGCCATGAACACTGAAGCTTTCTTT. Its protein product is CASSLQAMNTEAFF. The full variable domain, completed using reference TRBV5-1 and TRBJ1-1, is KAGVTQTPRYLIKTRGQQVTLSCSPISGHRSVSWYQQTPGQGLQFLFEYFSETQRNKGNFPGRFSGRQFSNSRSEMNVSTLELGDSALYLCASSLQAMNTEAFFGQGTRLTVV.

The V call is TRBV3-1 (or the pseudogene TRBV3-2), the J call TRBJ2-4; TRBD2 is a possible D gene (5 bases). V was cut by 4 bases and J by 11 bases, with 12 bases left in between. Germline V gives CDR1 LGHDT, CDR2 YNNKEL (reference sequence). The CDR3 consists of 12 residues. DNA for the CDR3: TGTGCCAGCAGCCTAGGACTGTACCTTCAGTACTTC. The encoded protein is CASSLGLYLQYF.

The chain recombines TRBV21-1 with TRBJ2-7; the table's TRBD1 call for D was not verified on the DNA. TRBV21-1 is listed as a pseudogene. This CDR3 has 19 amino acids. The CDR3 spells CASSKGPTLGARVIYEQYF. The CDR3 DNA is TGTGCCAGCAGCAAGGGGCCCACCCTAGGCGCCAGAGTGATCTACGAGCAGTACTTC.

The rearrangement joins TRBV15 to TRBJ1-5; no reliable D call. Deletions cut 3 bases from V and 0 bases from J, with 6 bases between. CDR3 size: 14 residues. Germline loops: CDR1 LNHNV, CDR2 YYDKDF (reference sequence). The CDR3 sequence: CATSSGVSNQPQHF. In nucleotides, the CDR3 is TGTGCCACCAGCAGCGGGGTTAGCAATCAGCCCCAGCATTTT.

CDR3 protein: CASSFDGQGYGYTF. CDR3 coding DNA: TGTGCCAGCAGCTTTGACGGTCAGGGGTATGGCTACACCTTC. J is TRBJ1-2 and V is TRBV7-2; D is perhaps TRBD1 (6 bases). V gave up 3 bases and J gave up 5 bases, with 13 bases separating them. Germline values: CDR1 SGHTA, CDR2 FQGNSA. The CDR3 loop spans 14 amino acids.

The V call is TRBV10-2, the J call TRBJ2-3; 7 positions match TRBD1. There are 13 residues in the CDR3. The V gene end was trimmed by 8 bases and the J gene end by 6 bases; junction bases not matched to a gene: 8. In germline, CDR1 is WSHSY, CDR2 SAAADI. For the CDR3, the DNA is TGCGCCAGCCAATGGGACAGTCCGGATACGCAGTATTTT. It encodes CASQWDSPDTQYF.

This sequence joins TRBV11-2 and TRBJ2-1, with 11 bases fitting TRBD1. Losses at the gene ends were 6 bases for V and 6 bases for J; bases not matched to a gene: 4. The CDR3 spans 14 residues. Looked up from germline, CDR1 is SGHAT and CDR2 is FQNNGV. CDR3 sequence: CASSAGTGGNEQFF. CDR3 DNA: TGTGCCAGCAGTGCCGGGACAGGGGGCAATGAGCAGTTCTTC. Looking up the rest from reference TRBV11-2 and TRBJ2-1 gives the full variable domain: EAGVAQSPRYKIIEKRQSVAFWCNPISGHATLYWYQQILGQGPKLLIQFQNNGVVDDSQLPKDRFSAERLKGVDSTLKIQPAKLEDSAVYLCASSAGTGGNEQFFGPGTRLTVL.

The chain carries TRBV7-9 and TRBJ1-6; tentative D call: TRBD1 (6 bases). Looked up from germline, CDR1 is SEHNR and CDR2 is FQNEAQ (reference sequence). This CDR3 has 14 residues. V lost 6 bases and J 9 bases, leaving 15 bases between the germline ends. The CDR3 sequence is CASSSDRSISPLHF. CDR3 DNA sequence: TGTGCCAGCAGTTCTGACAGGAGCATTTCACCCCTCCACTTT. The complete variable domain, with remaining parts taken from reference TRBV7-9 and TRBJ1-6, reads DTGVSQNPRHKITKRGQNVTFRCDPISEHNRLYWYRQTLGQGPEFLTYFQNEAQLEKSRLLSDRFSAERPKGSFSTLEIQRTEQGDSAMYLCASSSDRSISPLHFGNGTRLTVT.

V is TRBV7-8 and J is TRBJ2-3, with 7 nucleotides matching TRBD2. From germline, CDR1 is SGHVS and CDR2 FQNEAQ. The junction had 11 bases not matched to a gene; V was cut back by 5 bases and J by 0 bases. CDR3 length: 17 residues. The CDR3 sequence: CASSPKAGRSSTDTQYF. The CDR3 DNA sequence: TGTGCCAGCAGCCCGAAAGCGGGGCGATCTAGCACAGATACGCAGTATTTT. The variable domain in full, completed from reference TRBV7-8 and TRBJ2-3, reads GAGVSQSPRYKVAKRGQDVALRCDPISGHVSLFWYQQALGQGPEFLTYFQNEAQLDKSGLPSDRFFAERPEGSVSTLKIQRTQQEDSAVYLCASSPKAGRSSTDTQYFGPGTRLTVL.